What follows describes a single TCR beta chain. This specimen belongs to a study of blood T cell repertoires in COVID-19. Study-level information: COVID-19 samples from acute and convalescent phases originated in the United States, Italy and Spain. Sources were T cells, B-cell-depleted T cells, or PBMCs; the material itself was cDNA or gDNA.

Clones were sequenced by immunoSEQ multiplex PCR, and TCRdb holds only the in-frame ones, with some missing. The table lists 200,000 to 250,000 clones, approximately 86% of them singletons. The sample was peripheral blood. This clonotype originated in a woman in her twenties or thirties who had recovered from COVID-19.

CDR3 protein: CASSQDRGVGYGYTF. The CDR3, as DNA: TGTGCCAGCAGCCAGGACAGGGGCGTTGGCTATGGCTACACCTTC. This chain joins TRBV3-1 (or the pseudogene TRBV3-2) and TRBJ1-2, with 9 nucleotides matching TRBD1. The germline CDR1 and CDR2 sequences are LGHDT and YNNKEL (reference sequence). J gave up 4 bases and V 3 bases, and 6 bases lay outside the gene matches. The CDR3 loop spans 15 amino acids.